The subject of this entry is one TCR beta chain. TCRdb keeps only in-frame clones here, not all; method: immunoSEQ multiplex PCR. The sample lists about 44,000 clones; more than 70% were seen once. V was clipped by 5 bases and J by 3 bases, with 14 bases between them. This CDR3 spans 15 amino acids. CDR1 and CDR2 (germline): SGHTA, FQGNSA. This record comes from a study of control samples from healthy donors and cancer patients. This chain joins TRBV7-2 and TRBJ2-4; TRBD1 is a possible D gene (6 bases). The sequence was obtained from a woman in her fifties or sixties with lung cancer. Sequenced sample: PBMCs. Written as DNA, the CDR3 is TGTGCCAGCAGCATACAGGGAGATGACAAAAACATTCAGTACTTC. Its protein product is CASSIQGDDKNIQYF.